This entry features one TCR beta chain sequence. The PCR employed 60 Vbeta primers together with 13 Jbeta primers. Profiled with immunoSEQ multiplex PCR; TCRdb holds only in-frame clones, not every one. The table includes under 250,000 clones, more than 60% detected once. This sample was included in a study of cytomegalovirus exposure and HLA in healthy donors. The germline V and J ends were trimmed by 5 bases and 6 bases, with 14 bases remaining between them. This CDR3 is built from 14 residues. CDR1 is SNHLY, CDR2 FYNNEI, per germline. The genes are TRBV2 and TRBJ1-5; D unresolved. The sample was PBMCs. This sequence originates from a man over 45 in good health and CMV-seronegative. CDR3 DNA: TGTGCCAGCAGTTCGGGGATCAAAGCTCAGCCCCAGCATTTT. Protein sequence: CASSSGIKAQPQHF.